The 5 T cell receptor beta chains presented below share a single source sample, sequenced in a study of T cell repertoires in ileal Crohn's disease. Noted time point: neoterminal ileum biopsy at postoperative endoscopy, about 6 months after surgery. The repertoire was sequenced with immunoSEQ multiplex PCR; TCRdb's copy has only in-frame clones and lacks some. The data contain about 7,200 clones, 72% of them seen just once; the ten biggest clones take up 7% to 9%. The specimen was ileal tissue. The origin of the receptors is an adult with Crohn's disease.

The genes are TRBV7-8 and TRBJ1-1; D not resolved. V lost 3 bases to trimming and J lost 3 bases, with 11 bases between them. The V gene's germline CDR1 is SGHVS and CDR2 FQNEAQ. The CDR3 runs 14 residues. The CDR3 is CASSFGGLYTEAFF. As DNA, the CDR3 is TGTGCCAGCAGCTTCGGCGGATTGTACACTGAAGCTTTCTTT. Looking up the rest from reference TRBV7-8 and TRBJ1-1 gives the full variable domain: GAGVSQSPRYKVAKRGQDVALRCDPISGHVSLFWYQQALGQGPEFLTYFQNEAQLDKSGLPSDRFFAERPEGSVSTLKIQRTQQEDSAVYLCASSFGGLYTEAFFGQGTRLTVV.

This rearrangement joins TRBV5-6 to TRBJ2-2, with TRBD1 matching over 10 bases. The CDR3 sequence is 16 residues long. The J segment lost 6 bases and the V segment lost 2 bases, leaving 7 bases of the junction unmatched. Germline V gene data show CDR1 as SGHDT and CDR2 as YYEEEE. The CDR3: CASSFDRGRVPGELFF. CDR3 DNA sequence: TGTGCCAGCAGCTTTGACAGGGGGCGGGTTCCCGGGGAGCTGTTTTTT.

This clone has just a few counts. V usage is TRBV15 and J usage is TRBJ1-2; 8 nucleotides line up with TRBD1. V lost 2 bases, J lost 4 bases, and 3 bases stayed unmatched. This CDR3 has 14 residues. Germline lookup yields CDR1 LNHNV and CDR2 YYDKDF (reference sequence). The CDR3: CATSRQQGVYGYTF. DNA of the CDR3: TGTGCCACCAGCAGACAACAGGGGGTCTATGGCTACACCTTC.

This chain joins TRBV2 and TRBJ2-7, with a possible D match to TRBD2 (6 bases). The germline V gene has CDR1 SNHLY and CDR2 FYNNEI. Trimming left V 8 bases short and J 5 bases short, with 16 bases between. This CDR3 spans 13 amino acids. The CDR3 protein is CASGPGGYDEQYF. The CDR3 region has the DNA TGTGCCAGCGGCCCCGGAGGGTACGACGAGCAGTACTTC.

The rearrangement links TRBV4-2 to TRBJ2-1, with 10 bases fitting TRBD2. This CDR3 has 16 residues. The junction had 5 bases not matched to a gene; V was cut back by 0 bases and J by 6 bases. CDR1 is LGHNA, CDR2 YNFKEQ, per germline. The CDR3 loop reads CASSQDLLAGVNEQFF. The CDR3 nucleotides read TGTGCCAGCAGCCAAGATCTTCTAGCGGGGGTCAATGAGCAGTTCTTC.